This T cell receptor (beta chain) came from a study of T-cell reconstitution after alpha-beta-depleted transplantation in children. Overall study results and limits: Newly produced T cells mostly provided counts and TCRbeta diversity after one year, as hyperexpanded clones declined.

About this clonotype itself: The antigen is undetermined.

Trimming took 0 bases from V and 1 from J, leaving 10 bases between them. The length of the CDR3 is 15 residues. Germline CDR1 SGDLS, CDR2 YYNGEE. The TCRbeta library was prepared with unique molecular identifiers. TCRdb re-analysed the PCR reads in MiXCR, keeping a single row per CDR3 protein. There are a few hundred thousand distinct CDR3 sequences in the sample; roughly two fifths occur only once, and 27% lies in the top ten. The receptor was derived from a girl aged 2 to 10 with aplastic anemia, due to receive a stem cell transplant. The sequencing here drew on PBMCs, taken before TCRalphabeta/CD19-depleted stem cell transplant. This chain joins TRBV9 and TRBJ1-1, with D tentatively TRBD1 (6 bases). Written as DNA, the CDR3 is TGTGCCAGCAGCGTAGAGGGGGAGGAGAACACTGAAGCTTTCTTT. Translating gives CASSVEGEENTEAFF.